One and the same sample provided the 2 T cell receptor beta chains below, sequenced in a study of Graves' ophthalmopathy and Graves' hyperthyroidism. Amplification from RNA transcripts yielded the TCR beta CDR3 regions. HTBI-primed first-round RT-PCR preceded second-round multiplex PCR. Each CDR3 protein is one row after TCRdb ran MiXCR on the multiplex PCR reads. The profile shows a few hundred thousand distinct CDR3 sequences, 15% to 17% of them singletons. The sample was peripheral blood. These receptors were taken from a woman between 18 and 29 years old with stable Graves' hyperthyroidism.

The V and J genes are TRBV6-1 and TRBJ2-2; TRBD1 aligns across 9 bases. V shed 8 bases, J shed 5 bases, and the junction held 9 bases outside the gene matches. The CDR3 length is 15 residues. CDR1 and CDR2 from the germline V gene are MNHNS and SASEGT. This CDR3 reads CASLSTGGLTGELFF. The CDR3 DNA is TGTGCCAGCCTCTCAACAGGGGGCTTAACCGGGGAGCTGTTTTTT.

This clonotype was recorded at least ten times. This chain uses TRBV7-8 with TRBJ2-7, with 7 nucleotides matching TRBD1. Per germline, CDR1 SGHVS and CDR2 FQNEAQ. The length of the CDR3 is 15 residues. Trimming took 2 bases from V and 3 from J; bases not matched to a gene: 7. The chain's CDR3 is CASSLSQGEHYEQYF. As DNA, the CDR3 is TGTGCCAGCAGCTTATCTCAGGGGGAGCACTACGAGCAGTACTTC.